This TCR beta chain was recovered during a study of blood T cell dynamics during melanoma immunotherapy. Overall study context: Patients with metastatic melanoma got pembrolizumab or nivolumab-ipilimumab as first-line care.

Study-wide results and limits: Immune-effector CD8+ cells best matched cell-free DNA CDR3 sequences and were most clonal.

For sorted CD8+ subsets, all extracted DNA was loaded. Profiling relied on immunoSEQ multiplex PCR, and the TCRdb table lists in-frame clones only, not all of them. The sample includes 15,000 to 20,000 clones, 85% to 95% of them seen just once. A remark on this clone: Its antigen is as yet unknown.

This CDR3 has 14 residues. Germline V CDR1 and CDR2: MNHEY, SMNVEV (reference sequence). The ends were cut back, 3 bases at V and 2 bases at J, with 11 bases in the middle. Time point noted: week 3, after first cycle of checkpoint inhibitor. No patient had earlier systemic cancer treatment, concurrent immunosuppressants, or another active cancer. Sample: effector memory CD8+ T cells from blood, taken from a patient treated with checkpoint blockade. The TCR sequence derives from a human donor with melanoma. This chain uses TRBV27 with TRBJ2-7; TRBD2 might be the D (6 bases). The DNA of the CDR3 is TGTGCCAGCAGTTTGGGGGGATCACCCTACGAGCAGTACTTC. It specifies CASSLGGSPYEQYF.